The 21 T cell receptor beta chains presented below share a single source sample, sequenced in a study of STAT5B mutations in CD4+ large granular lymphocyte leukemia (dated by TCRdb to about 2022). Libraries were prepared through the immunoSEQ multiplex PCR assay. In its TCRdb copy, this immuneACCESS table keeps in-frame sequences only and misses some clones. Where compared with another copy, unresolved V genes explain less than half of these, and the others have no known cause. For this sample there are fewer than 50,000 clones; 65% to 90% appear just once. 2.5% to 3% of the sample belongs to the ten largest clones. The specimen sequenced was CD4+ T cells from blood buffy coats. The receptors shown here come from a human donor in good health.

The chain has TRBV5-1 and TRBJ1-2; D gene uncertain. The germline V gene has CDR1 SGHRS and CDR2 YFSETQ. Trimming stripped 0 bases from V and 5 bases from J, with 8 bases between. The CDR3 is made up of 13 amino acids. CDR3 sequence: CASSLGGLYGYTF. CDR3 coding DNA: TGCGCCAGCAGCTTGGGTGGACTATATGGCTACACCTTC.

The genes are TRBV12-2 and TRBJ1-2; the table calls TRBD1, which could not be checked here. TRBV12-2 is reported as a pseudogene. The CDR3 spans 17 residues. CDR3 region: CASRCSMTGLTNYGYTF. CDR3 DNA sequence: TGTGCAAGTCGCTGTTCGATGACAGGGTTGACTAACTATGGCTACACCTTC.

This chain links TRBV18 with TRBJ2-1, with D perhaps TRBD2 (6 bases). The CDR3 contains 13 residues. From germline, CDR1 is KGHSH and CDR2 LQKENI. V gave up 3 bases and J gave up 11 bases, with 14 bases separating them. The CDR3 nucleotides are TGTGCCAGCTCACCGGGTCGGGGGAGGCAGCAGTTCTTC. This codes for CASSPGRGRQQFF.

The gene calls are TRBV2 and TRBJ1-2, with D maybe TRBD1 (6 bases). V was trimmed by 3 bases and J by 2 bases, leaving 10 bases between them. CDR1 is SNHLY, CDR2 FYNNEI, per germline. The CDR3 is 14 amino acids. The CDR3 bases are TGTGCCAGCAGTGAGCAGGGGACGAACTATGGCTACACCTTC. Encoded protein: CASSEQGTNYGYTF.

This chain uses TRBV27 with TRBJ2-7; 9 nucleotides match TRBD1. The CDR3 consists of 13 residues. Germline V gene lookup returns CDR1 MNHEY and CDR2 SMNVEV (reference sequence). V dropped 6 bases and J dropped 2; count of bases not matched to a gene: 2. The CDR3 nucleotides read TGTGCCAGCAGCAGACAGGGGGCCTACGAGCAGTACTTC. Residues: CASSRQGAYEQYF.

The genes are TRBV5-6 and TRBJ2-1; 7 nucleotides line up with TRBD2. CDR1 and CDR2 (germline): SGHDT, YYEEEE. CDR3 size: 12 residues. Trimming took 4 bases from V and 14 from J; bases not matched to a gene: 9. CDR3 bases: TGTGCCAGCAGCCTAGGGCGGGGGATCAAGTTCTTC. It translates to CASSLGRGIKFF.

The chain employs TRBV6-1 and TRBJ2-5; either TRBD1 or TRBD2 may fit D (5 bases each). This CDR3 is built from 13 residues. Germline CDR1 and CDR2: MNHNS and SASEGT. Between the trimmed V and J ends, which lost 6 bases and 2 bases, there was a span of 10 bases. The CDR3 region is CASRGTGQETQYF. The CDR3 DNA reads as TGTGCCAGCAGAGGGACGGGGCAAGAGACCCAGTACTTC.

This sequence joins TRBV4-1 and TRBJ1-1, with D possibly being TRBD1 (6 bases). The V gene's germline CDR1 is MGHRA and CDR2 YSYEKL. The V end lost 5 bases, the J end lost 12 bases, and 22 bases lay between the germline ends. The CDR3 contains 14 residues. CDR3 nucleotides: TGCGCCAGCAGCACCCCGGACAGACAGAACCCAACTTTCTTT. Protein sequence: CASSTPDRQNPTFF.

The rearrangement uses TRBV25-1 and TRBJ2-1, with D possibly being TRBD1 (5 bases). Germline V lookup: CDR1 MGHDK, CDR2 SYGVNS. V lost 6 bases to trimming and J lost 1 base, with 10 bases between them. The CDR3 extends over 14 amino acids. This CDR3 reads CASSSGMSYNEQFF. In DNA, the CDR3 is TGTGCCAGCAGCTCAGGGATGTCCTACAATGAGCAGTTCTTC.

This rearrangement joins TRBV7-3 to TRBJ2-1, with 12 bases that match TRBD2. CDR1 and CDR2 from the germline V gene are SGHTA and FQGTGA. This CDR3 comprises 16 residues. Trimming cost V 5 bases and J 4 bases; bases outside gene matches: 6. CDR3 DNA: TGTGCCAGCAGCGCATCCGGGACTAGCGGGTACAATGAGCAGTTCTTC. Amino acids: CASSASGTSGYNEQFF. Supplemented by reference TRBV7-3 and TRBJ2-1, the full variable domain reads GAGVSQTPSNKVTEKGKYVELRCDPISGHTALYWYRQSLGQGPEFLIYFQGTGAADDSGLPNDRFFAVRPEGSVSTLKIQRTERGDSAVYLCASSASGTSGYNEQFFGPGTRLTVL.

CDR3 nucleotide sequence: TGTGCCAGCAGCCCAGCGACAGGCACTGGCGAAAAACTGTTTTTT. Translated, it gives CASSPATGTGEKLFF. The chain links TRBV9 to TRBJ1-4; TRBD1 might be the D (6 bases). V was trimmed by 4 bases and J by 8 bases, leaving 18 bases between them. The CDR3 length is 15 residues. Per the germline V gene, CDR1 is SGDLS and CDR2 is YYNGEE.

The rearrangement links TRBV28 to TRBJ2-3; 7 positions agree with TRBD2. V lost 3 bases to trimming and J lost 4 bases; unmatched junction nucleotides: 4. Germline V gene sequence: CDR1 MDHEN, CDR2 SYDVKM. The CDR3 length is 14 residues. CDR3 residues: CASSFSGRADTQYF. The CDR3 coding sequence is TGTGCCAGCAGTTTCTCAGGGAGGGCAGATACGCAGTATTTT.

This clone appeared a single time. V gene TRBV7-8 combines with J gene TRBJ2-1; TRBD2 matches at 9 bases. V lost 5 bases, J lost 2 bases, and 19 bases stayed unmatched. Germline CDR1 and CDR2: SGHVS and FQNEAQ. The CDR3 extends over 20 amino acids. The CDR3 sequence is CASSPTALALLAGPYNEQFF. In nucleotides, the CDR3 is TGTGCCAGCAGCCCAACAGCCCTAGCCCTCCTAGCGGGACCCTACAATGAGCAGTTCTTC.

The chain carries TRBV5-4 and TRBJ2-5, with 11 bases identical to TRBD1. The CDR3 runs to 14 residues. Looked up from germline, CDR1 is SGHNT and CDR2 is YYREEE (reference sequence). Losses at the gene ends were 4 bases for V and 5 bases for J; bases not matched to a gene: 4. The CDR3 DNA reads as TGTGCCAGCAGCAGGGACAGGGGGACGGAGACCCAGTACTTC. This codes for CASSRDRGTETQYF.

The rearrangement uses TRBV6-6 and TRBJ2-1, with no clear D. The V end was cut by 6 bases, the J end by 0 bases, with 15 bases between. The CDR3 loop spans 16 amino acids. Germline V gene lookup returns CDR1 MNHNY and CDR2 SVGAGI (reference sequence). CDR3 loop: CASSPRIISSYNEQFF. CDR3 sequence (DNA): TGTGCCAGCAGCCCTCGGATCATCAGCTCCTACAATGAGCAGTTCTTC.

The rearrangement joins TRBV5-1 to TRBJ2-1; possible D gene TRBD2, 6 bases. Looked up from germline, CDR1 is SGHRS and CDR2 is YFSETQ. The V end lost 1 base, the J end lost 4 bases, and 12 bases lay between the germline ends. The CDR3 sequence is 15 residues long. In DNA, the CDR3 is TGCGCCAGCAGCTTGTGGCGGGATACTTACAATGAGCAGTTCTTC. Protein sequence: CASSLWRDTYNEQFF.

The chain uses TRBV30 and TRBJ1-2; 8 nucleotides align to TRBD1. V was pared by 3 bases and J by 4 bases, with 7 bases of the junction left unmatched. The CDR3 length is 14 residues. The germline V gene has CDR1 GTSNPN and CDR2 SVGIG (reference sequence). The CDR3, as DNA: TGTGCCTGGAGGCCCGGGGGACAGGTCTATGGCTACACCTTC. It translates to CAWRPGGQVYGYTF.

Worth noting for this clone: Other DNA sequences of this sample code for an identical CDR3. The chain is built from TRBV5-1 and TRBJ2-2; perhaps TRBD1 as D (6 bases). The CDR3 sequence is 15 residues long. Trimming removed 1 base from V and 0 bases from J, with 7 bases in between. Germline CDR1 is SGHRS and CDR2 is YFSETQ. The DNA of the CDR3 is TGCGCCAGCAGCTTGCCAGGGGCGAACACCGGGGAGCTGTTTTTT. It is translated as CASSLPGANTGELFF.

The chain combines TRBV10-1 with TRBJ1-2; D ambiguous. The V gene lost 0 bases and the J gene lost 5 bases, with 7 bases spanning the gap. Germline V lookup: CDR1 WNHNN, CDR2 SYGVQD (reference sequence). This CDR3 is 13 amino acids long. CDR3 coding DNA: TGCGCCAGCAGTGAGTCCCCGGAATATGGCTACACCTTC. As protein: CASSESPEYGYTF.

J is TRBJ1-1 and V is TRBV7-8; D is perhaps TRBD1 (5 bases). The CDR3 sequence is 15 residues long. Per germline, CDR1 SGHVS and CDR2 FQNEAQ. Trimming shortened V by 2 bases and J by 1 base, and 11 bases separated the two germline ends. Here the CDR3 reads CASSLSGLRNTEAFF. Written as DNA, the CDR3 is TGTGCCAGCAGCTTATCAGGGCTCAGGAACACTGAAGCTTTCTTT.

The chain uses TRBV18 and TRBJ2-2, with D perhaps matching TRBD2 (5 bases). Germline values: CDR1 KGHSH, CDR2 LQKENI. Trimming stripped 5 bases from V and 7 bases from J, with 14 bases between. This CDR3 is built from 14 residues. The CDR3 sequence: CASSASGGGGELFF. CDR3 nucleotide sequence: TGTGCCAGCTCAGCCTCAGGAGGAGGCGGGGAGCTGTTTTTT.